The rows below give T cell receptor beta chains drawn from one sample of a study of T cell repertoires in ileal Crohn's disease. TCRdb's table, derived via immunoSEQ multiplex PCR, lists solely in-frame clones and lacks some. The table includes more than 6,500 clones, more than 65% detected once. Sequencing was performed on ileal tissue. These receptors all come from an adult with Crohn's disease. CDR3s include the opening cysteine and the closing phenylalanine or tryptophan. The order of the fields is V gene, clone size, J gene, D gene, CDR3 DNA, CDR3 protein. D genes are given only for firm matches. Not every row has a clone size; where given, it reads once, few, many or a size class.

>TRBV6-1|.|TRBJ2-3|.
TGTGCCAGCATGACCGGACTTACATACACAGATACGCAGTATTTT
CASMTGLTYTDTQYF
>TRBV7-2|.|TRBJ2-1|TRBD2
TGTGCCAGCAGTCAATTCCCCGGGACTAGCGGGGGGTTAAACAATGAGCAGTTCTTC
CASSQFPGTSGGLNNEQFF
>TRBV6-1|.|TRBJ2-7|TRBD1
TGTGCCAGCAGTGAGGGACAGGGCAACTCCTACGAGCAGTACTTC
CASSEGQGNSYEQYF
>TRBV9|few|TRBJ1-1|TRBD1
TGTGCCAGCAGCGGTAGCGGTCAGGGGGCCAGTACTGAAGCTTTCTTT
CASSGSGQGASTEAFF
>TRBV7-9|.|TRBJ2-7|.
TGTGCCAGCAGCCCTAGTGGGTCCTACGAGCAGTGCTTC
CASSPSGSYEQCF
>TRBV6-5|.|TRBJ2-7|TRBD2
TGTGCCAGCAGCAGGACTAGCCTCTCCTACGAGCAGTACTTC
CASSRTSLSYEQYF
>TRBV7-3|.|TRBJ2-1|TRBD1
TGTGCCAGCAGCTCGAGGTCTAGGGGACAGGGGGACAATGAGCAGTTCTTC
CASSSRSRGQGDNEQFF
>TRBV30|once|TRBJ1-4|.
TGTGCCTGGAGTGTACTCCGACTTTACACAACTAATGAAAAACTGTTTTTT
CAWSVLRLYTTNEKLFF
>TRBV9|.|TRBJ2-5|.
TGTGCCAGCAGCCTAACCCATGGACAGGGAGGGGAGACCCAGTACTTC
CASSLTHGQGGETQYF
>TRBV6-5|.|TRBJ2-7|.
TGTGCCAGCAGTCTCTCGGGACAACCCTACGAGCAGTACTTC
CASSLSGQPYEQYF
>TRBV7-9|few|TRBJ1-2|.
TGTGCCAGCAGCTTAGCAGGCAGGGTAAACTATGGCTACACCTTC
CASSLAGRVNYGYTF
>TRBV18|.|TRBJ2-7|.
TGTGCCAGCTCACCCCCGACACCGGGGACCTACGAGCAGTACTTC
CASSPPTPGTYEQYF
>TRBV2|.|TRBJ2-2|TRBD1
TGTGCCAGCAGAGGACAGGGGGCGGGCACCGGGGAGCTGTTTTTT
CASRGQGAGTGELFF
>TRBV6-5|.|TRBJ2-7|.
TGTGCCAGCAGTTATTCCCGCGTCTCCTACGAGCAGTACTTC
CASSYSRVSYEQYF
>TRBV25-1|.|TRBJ1-6|.
TGTGCCAGCACCGGGGACACCTATAATTCACCCCTCCACTTT
CASTGDTYNSPLHF
>TRBV10-1|.|TRBJ1-2|TRBD1
TGCGCCAGCAGTGGACAGGGCGTACAAGCTAACTATGGCTACACCTTC
CASSGQGVQANYGYTF
>TRBV6-1|.|TRBJ1-1|.
TGTGCCAGCAGTATGAGGTTGGCCACTGAAGCTTTCTTT
CASSMRLATEAFF
>TRBV10-2|.|TRBJ2-7|TRBD2
TGCGCCAGCGGACTAGCGGCCTACGAGCAGTACTTC
CASGLAAYEQYF
>TRBV5-1|.|TRBJ2-2|.
TGCGCCAGCAGCACAGACAGGTCCGGGGAGCTGTTTTTT
CASSTDRSGELFF
>TRBV7-8|.|TRBJ2-7|TRBD1
TGTGCCAGCAGCTTAAGGGACAGGGACCACGAGCAGTACTTC
CASSLRDRDHEQYF